This T cell receptor beta chain was recovered during a study of Ad26.COV2.S vaccination and SARS-CoV-2 variants. Clones were read by immunoSEQ multiplex PCR, and TCRdb kept only the in-frame ones, dropping some. The sample lists fewer than 400,000 clones; around 84% were seen once. The treatment is: some 20 received Ad26.COV2.S at low or high dose, single or two shots; roughly five received placebo; per-sample allocation not given. Samples came from day 63 after the first vaccine or placebo injection. Germline CDR1 is LGHNA and CDR2 is YSLEER. The CDR3 is 14 residues long. Trimming took off 1 base at V and 8 bases at J, with 11 bases between the two ends.

The receptor's source is a person between 18 and 65 years old who received the Ad26.COV2.S COVID-19 vaccine or a placebo. The gene calls are TRBV4-3 and TRBJ1-4; D is uncertain. The source was peripheral blood, collected in a trial of Ad26.COV2.S vaccine versus placebo. CDR3 region: CASSQANLREKLFF. Here the CDR3 DNA reads TGCGCCAGCAGCCAAGCCAACCTCAGAGAAAAACTGTTTTTT.